This entry lists 32 T cell receptor beta chains sequenced from one sample in a study of cytomegalovirus exposure and HLA in healthy donors. Primers: 60 Vbeta forward and 13 Jbeta reverse. The table came from immunoSEQ multiplex PCR; TCRdb's copy has only in-frame clones and leaves some out. Seen here are 190,000 or so clones, over 80% observed once, and the top ten hold roughly a tenth. The sample comprised PBMCs. These receptors all stem from a woman aged 50 to 65 in good health and CMV-seropositive.

The chain has TRBV6-1 and TRBJ1-6; D may be TRBD1 (5 bases). This CDR3 region has 16 residues. Trimming stripped 2 bases from V and 7 bases from J, with 15 bases between. Germline CDR1 MNHNS, CDR2 SASEGT. This chain's CDR3 is CASSEYRGRENSPLHF. CDR3 nucleotides: TGTGCCAGCAGTGAATATAGGGGCAGGGAAAATTCACCCCTCCACTTT.

This clone occurred a few times. The chain carries TRBV19 and TRBJ2-6; possible D gene TRBD2, 5 bases. CDR1 LNHDA and CDR2 SQIVND come from the germline V gene (reference sequence). The CDR3 extends over 16 amino acids. The ends were cut back, 5 bases at V and 0 bases at J, with 11 bases in the middle. The CDR3 DNA is TGTGCCAGTAGTTTCGGACTGTACTCTGGGGCCAACGTCCTGACTTTC. Translation: CASSFGLYSGANVLTF.

The V and J genes are TRBV18 and TRBJ2-7; TRBD1 matches at 8 bases. The V and J ends lost 6 bases and 5 bases, in that order; junction bases with no gene match: 15. CDR1 is KGHSH and CDR2 is LQKENI in the germline V gene. This CDR3 has 16 residues. The CDR3 DNA reads TGTGCCAGCTCGTACCCGACAGGGGTTACCTTCCACGAGCAGTACTTC. Translating gives CASSYPTGVTFHEQYF.

The rearrangement joins TRBV5-1 to TRBJ2-2; 8 bases line up with TRBD1. The CDR3 contains 15 residues. The ends lost 4 bases at V and 2 bases at J; junction bases unmatched: 4. The germline CDR1 and CDR2 sequences are SGHRS and YFSETQ. CDR3 nucleotides: TGCGCCAGCAGCCCGGACAGGGCTAACACCGGGGAGCTGTTTTTT. Protein product: CASSPDRANTGELFF. Combining the CDR3 with reference TRBV5-1 and TRBJ2-2 gives the whole variable domain KAGVTQTPRYLIKTRGQQVTLSCSPISGHRSVSWYQQTPGQGLQFLFEYFSETQRNKGNFPGRFSGRQFSNSRSEMNVSTLELGDSALYLCASSPDRANTGELFFGEGSRLTVL.

The chain is built from TRBV6-6 and TRBJ1-2; D is unclear. The CDR3 is 12 amino acids. Germline V gene sequence: CDR1 MNHNY, CDR2 SVGAGI (reference sequence). V shed 7 bases and J shed 0 bases, with 6 bases lying between them. The CDR3 spells CASTGSNYGYTF. The DNA for the CDR3 is TGTGCCAGCACGGGGTCTAACTATGGCTACACCTTC.

The chain is built from TRBV28 and TRBJ2-7, with TRBD2 as a possible D gene (5 bases). Germline CDR1 is MDHEN and CDR2 is SYDVKM. The CDR3 loop spans 13 amino acids. Trimming removed 5 bases at V and 5 bases at J, with 13 bases between. Here the CDR3 reads CASSPTWRNEQYF. The CDR3 DNA reads TGTGCCAGCAGTCCCACCTGGAGGAACGAGCAGTACTTC.

The chain carries TRBV10-2 and TRBJ1-2; D gene unclear. The CDR3 length is 14 residues. The V and J ends lost 0 bases and 1 base respectively, with 6 bases between them. Germline V gene lookup returns CDR1 WSHSY and CDR2 SAAADI. As DNA, the CDR3 is TGCGCCAGCAGTGAGTCAACCGGTAACTATGGCTACACCTTC. Protein product: CASSESTGNYGYTF.

V and J are TRBV5-4 and TRBJ2-5; 8 bases are a match to TRBD1. With 3 bases clipped from V and 4 bases from J, the junction kept 14 bases outside the gene matches. Germline assignment: CDR1 SGHNT and CDR2 YYREEE (reference sequence). CDR3 length: 17 residues. CDR3 protein: CASSSGADRGVRETQYF. CDR3 in DNA: TGTGCCAGCAGCTCGGGAGCCGACAGGGGAGTACGAGAGACCCAGTACTTC.

The J gene is TRBJ1-6, the V gene TRBV4-3; possibly TRBD1 for D (6 bases). Germline V lookup: CDR1 LGHNA, CDR2 YSLEER. V lost 1 base and J 6 bases, leaving 13 bases between the germline ends. The CDR3 spans 16 residues. CDR3 coding DNA: TGCGCCAGCAGCCAAGCACAGGGCCGATCTAATTCACCCCTCCACTTT. Protein: CASSQAQGRSNSPLHF.

The chain is built from TRBV19 and TRBJ2-5, with D maybe TRBD2 (6 bases). This CDR3 is 13 amino acids long. Looked up from germline, CDR1 is LNHDA and CDR2 is SQIVND (reference sequence). The V gene lost 3 bases and the J gene lost 5 bases, with 10 bases spanning the gap. The CDR3 sequence is CASSIWGDETQYF. DNA of the CDR3: TGTGCCAGTAGTATTTGGGGGGACGAGACCCAGTACTTC.

J is TRBJ1-1 and V is TRBV20-1; D unresolved. Germline V gene lookup returns CDR1 DFQATT and CDR2 SNEGSKA (reference sequence). Trimming pared 6 bases from V and 8 bases from J, leaving 10 bases between. The CDR3 covers 10 residues. CDR3: CSAGQAEAFF. CDR3 in DNA: TGCAGTGCCGGCCAGGCAGAAGCTTTCTTT.

The rearrangement joins TRBV27 to TRBJ2-1; TRBD2 matches at 8 bases. The ends lost 4 bases at V and 16 bases at J; junction bases unmatched: 6. The CDR3 totals 11 residues. The germline V gene has CDR1 MNHEY and CDR2 SMNVEV (reference sequence). CDR3 bases: TGTGCCAGCAGTTACCAGACTAGCGTCTTCTTC. Encoded protein: CASSYQTSVFF.

V gene TRBV4-1 combines with J gene TRBJ1-4, with TRBD1 identical over 8 bases. There are 18 residues in the CDR3. V lost 0 bases to trimming and J lost 8 bases; unmatched junction nucleotides: 14. CDR1 is MGHRA and CDR2 is YSYEKL in the germline V gene. This CDR3 reads CASSQDEAGGFTGEKLFF. The CDR3 DNA follows: TGCGCCAGCAGCCAAGATGAGGCAGGGGGCTTCACCGGGGAAAAACTGTTTTTT.

The chain couples TRBV29-1 to TRBJ1-2; possibly TRBD1 for D (5 bases). CDR1 is SQVTM and CDR2 is ANQGSEA in the germline V gene. V was trimmed by 4 bases and J by 7 bases, leaving 13 bases between them. The length of the CDR3 is 12 residues. This chain's CDR3 is CSVVEQGGGYTF. The CDR3 DNA is TGCAGCGTTGTTGAGCAGGGCGGTGGCTACACCTTC. Full variable domain (outside the CDR3, taken from reference TRBV29-1 and TRBJ1-2): SAVISQKPSRDICQRGTSLTIQCQVDSQVTMMFWYRQQPGQSLTLIATANQGSEATYESGFVIDKFPISRPNLTFSTLTVSNMSPEDSSIYLCSVVEQGGGYTFGSGTRLTVV.

The J gene is TRBJ1-2, the V gene TRBV19; TRBD1 agrees at 7 bases. The CDR3 has 13 residues. The junction had 6 bases not matched to a gene; V was cut back by 6 bases and J by 5 bases. Germline values: CDR1 LNHDA, CDR2 SQIVND (reference sequence). CDR3 region: CASSPGTVYGYTF. DNA for the CDR3: TGTGCCAGTAGCCCTGGGACAGTTTATGGCTACACCTTC.

The chain combines TRBV15 with TRBJ2-1; TRBD2 is a possible D gene (6 bases). Germline lookup yields CDR1 LNHNV and CDR2 YYDKDF (reference sequence). Deletions cut 4 bases from V and 1 base from J, with 17 bases between. The CDR3 is made up of 17 amino acids. The CDR3 spells CATSTLSGPGSYNEQFF. Here the CDR3 DNA reads TGTGCCACCAGCACCCTTAGCGGTCCCGGATCCTACAATGAGCAGTTCTTC.

V usage is TRBV30 and J usage is TRBJ1-4; unclear D gene. The germline V gene has CDR1 GTSNPN and CDR2 SVGIG (reference sequence). V shed 2 bases and J shed 8 bases, with 18 bases lying between them. The CDR3 runs 15 residues. CDR3 residues: CAWSPDRVLSEKLFF. The CDR3 DNA follows: TGTGCCTGGAGTCCGGATCGGGTTCTCAGCGAAAAACTGTTTTTT.

The chain combines TRBV11-2 with TRBJ1-4; D remains ambiguous. CDR1 is SGHAT and CDR2 is FQNNGV in the germline V gene. This CDR3 spans 12 amino acids. The V end was cut by 6 bases, the J end by 11 bases, with 13 bases between. The CDR3 sequence: CASSLQVGKLFF. CDR3 DNA: TGTGCCAGCAGTTTGCAGGTTGGCAAACTGTTTTTT.

The rearrangement uses TRBV27 and TRBJ1-1; D is undetermined. CDR1 is MNHEY, CDR2 SMNVEV, per germline (reference sequence). Trimming removed 3 bases at V and 6 bases at J, with 11 bases between. The CDR3 has 13 residues. The CDR3 loop is CASSFRGEAEAFF. CDR3 coding DNA: TGTGCCAGCAGTTTCCGCGGGGAAGCTGAAGCTTTCTTT.

The chain employs TRBV7-9 and TRBJ1-6; 7 bases align to TRBD1. The germline V gene has CDR1 SEHNR and CDR2 FQNEAQ (reference sequence). The CDR3 sequence is 16 residues long. V shed 4 bases and J 8 bases; nucleotides not matched to a gene: 11. The CDR3 protein is CASSSVLRGLDSPLHF. The CDR3 region has the DNA TGTGCCAGCAGCTCGGTGTTGAGGGGGCTTGATTCACCCCTCCACTTT. The full variable domain, rest sourced from reference TRBV7-9 and TRBJ1-6, is DTGVSQNPRHKITKRGQNVTFRCDPISEHNRLYWYRQTLGQGPEFLTYFQNEAQLEKSRLLSDRFSAERPKGSFSTLEIQRTEQGDSAMYLCASSSVLRGLDSPLHFGNGTRLTVT.

J is TRBJ1-2 and V is TRBV10-1, with 7 positions matching TRBD1. This CDR3 comprises 13 residues. After removal of 8 bases from V and 4 bases from J, the junction contained 7 bases not matched to a gene. Per the germline V gene, CDR1 is WNHNN and CDR2 is SYGVQD (reference sequence). The CDR3 DNA reads as TGCGCCAGCCCAAGACAGGGCCCCTATGGCTACACCTTC. It encodes CASPRQGPYGYTF.

This sequence joins TRBV2 and TRBJ2-2, with D perhaps matching TRBD2 (6 bases). Trimming removed 7 bases at V and 2 bases at J, with 14 bases between. The CDR3 totals 15 residues. Germline V gene lookup returns CDR1 SNHLY and CDR2 FYNNEI. CDR3 loop: CASTQGGTNTGELFF. The CDR3 DNA reads TGTGCCAGCACTCAAGGAGGGACTAACACCGGGGAGCTGTTTTTT. Full variable domain (outside the CDR3, taken from reference TRBV2 and TRBJ2-2): EPEVTQTPSHQVTQMGQEVILRCVPISNHLYFYWYRQILGQKVEFLVSFYNNEISEKSEIFDDQFSVERPDGSNFTLKIRSTKLEDSAMYFCASTQGGTNTGELFFGEGSRLTVL.

The chain has TRBV10-3 and TRBJ1-2, with 8 nucleotides matching TRBD1. This CDR3 has 15 residues. Germline CDR1 and CDR2: ENHRY and SYGVKD. V shed 2 bases and J 4 bases; nucleotides not matched to a gene: 6. The CDR3 sequence is CAISEGTGLSYGYTF. The CDR3 region has the DNA TGTGCCATCAGTGAGGGGACAGGATTATCCTATGGCTACACCTTC.

The J gene is TRBJ1-5, the V gene TRBV2; 7 bases are shared with TRBD1. The germline V gene has CDR1 SNHLY and CDR2 FYNNEI. J was trimmed by 7 bases and V by 8 bases; bases with no gene match: 14. This CDR3 spans 15 amino acids. This chain's CDR3 is CASRANRGGEQPQHF. The CDR3 DNA sequence: TGTGCCAGCCGGGCAAACAGGGGAGGTGAGCAGCCCCAGCATTTT.

A word on this clone: In the same sample, other DNA sequences code for this CDR3. The genes are TRBV7-2 and TRBJ2-3, with a tentative D call TRBD2 (6 bases). CDR1 SGHTA and CDR2 FQGNSA come from the germline V gene. The V gene lost 1 base and the J gene lost 1 base, with 12 bases spanning the gap. CDR3 length: 16 residues. The DNA of the CDR3 is TGTGCCAGCAGCTTAGTTCGGGGAGGAGGCACAGATACGCAGTATTTT. Amino acids: CASSLVRGGGTDTQYF.

J is TRBJ2-7 and V is TRBV2, with TRBD2 identical over 12 bases. The CDR3 extends over 16 amino acids. Germline CDR1 reads SNHLY; CDR2 reads FYNNEI. Germline trimming cut 0 bases from V and 6 bases from J; bases unmatched to any gene: 6. This chain's CDR3 is CASSEAGLAGHLEQYF. In nucleotides, the CDR3 is TGTGCCAGCAGTGAAGCAGGACTAGCGGGGCATCTCGAGCAGTACTTC.

Turning to this clone: One end of the junction varies from germline; a read error may be responsible. The chain links TRBV6-5 to TRBJ2-2; 10 nucleotides line up with TRBD1. The CDR3 is 15 amino acids. From germline, CDR1 is MNHEY and CDR2 SVGAGI. CDR3 residues: CASSKDRGNAGELFF. The CDR3, as DNA: TGTGCCAGCAGTAAGGACAGGGGGAACGCCGGGGAGCTGTTTTTT.

The CDR3 region is CASSLVRGSPTDTQYF. In DNA form, the CDR3 reads TGTGCCAGCAGCTTAGTGAGGGGGTCCCCCACAGATACGCAGTATTTT. The chain links TRBV7-7 to TRBJ2-3, with TRBD1 as a possible D gene (6 bases). The CDR3 is 16 amino acids. The V and J ends lost 1 base and 2 bases respectively, with 13 bases between them. Germline V CDR1 and CDR2: SSHAT, FNYEAQ (reference sequence).

The V gene is TRBV5-4, the J gene TRBJ2-1; tentative D call: TRBD2 (5 bases). CDR3 length: 16 amino acids. The ends were cut back, 0 bases at V and 0 bases at J, with 10 bases in the middle. Germline values: CDR1 SGHNT, CDR2 YYREEE (reference sequence). The CDR3 sequence: CASSLDPGSSYNEQFF. CDR3 in DNA: TGTGCCAGCAGCTTGGATCCGGGGAGCTCCTACAATGAGCAGTTCTTC.

The chain carries TRBV9 and TRBJ2-5; a possible D gene is TRBD2 (5 bases). The DNA end favors TRBJ2-7, so the J call may be wrong. The CDR3 consists of 15 residues. In germline, CDR1 is SGDLS, CDR2 YYNGEE. The CDR3 nucleotides read TGTGCCAGCAGTCTTACCCATGGACTGCCAGACGAGCAGTACTTC. Amino acids: CASSLTHGLPDEQYF.

This clone occurred many times. The rearrangement joins TRBV14 to TRBJ1-1; D not certain. CDR3 length equals 17 residues. CDR1 and CDR2 (germline): SGHDN, FVKESK. V was shortened by 1 base and J by 5 bases, with 20 bases between the two germline ends. The CDR3 here is CASSQALRRRVWTEAFF. In DNA form, the CDR3 reads TGTGCCAGCAGCCAAGCCTTACGCCGGAGGGTTTGGACTGAAGCTTTCTTT.

The chain uses TRBV6-5 and TRBJ1-4; D is unclear. The germline CDR1 and CDR2 sequences are MNHEY and SVGAGI. V lost 5 bases to trimming and J lost 6 bases, with 13 bases between them. The CDR3 extends over 14 amino acids. CDR3 amino acids: CASSERPGYEKLFF. The CDR3 DNA is TGTGCCAGCAGTGAAAGACCGGGGTATGAAAAACTGTTTTTT.